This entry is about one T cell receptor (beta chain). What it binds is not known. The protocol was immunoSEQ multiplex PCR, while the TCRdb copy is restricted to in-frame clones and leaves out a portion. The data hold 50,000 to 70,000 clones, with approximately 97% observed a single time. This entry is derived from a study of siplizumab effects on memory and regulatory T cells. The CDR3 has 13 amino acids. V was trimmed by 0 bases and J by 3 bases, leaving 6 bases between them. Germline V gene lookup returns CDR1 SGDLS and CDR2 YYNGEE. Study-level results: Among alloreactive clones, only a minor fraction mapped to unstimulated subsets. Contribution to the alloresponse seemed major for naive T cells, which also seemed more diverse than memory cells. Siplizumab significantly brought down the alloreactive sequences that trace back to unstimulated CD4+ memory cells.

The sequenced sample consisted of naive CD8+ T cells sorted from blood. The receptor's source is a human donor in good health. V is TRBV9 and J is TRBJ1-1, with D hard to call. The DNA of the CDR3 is TGTGCCAGCAGCGTAGATATCTACACTGAAGCTTTCTTT. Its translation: CASSVDIYTEAFF.